A single TCR beta chain is shown here with its context. In the authors' methods: Reference gene primer amplification gave estimated nucleated cell counts. Libraries were prepared by immunoSEQ multiplex PCR; TCRdb keeps only in-frame clonotypes and omits some of them. From that table come the V and J calls and clone size; the DNA was used to work out D and trimming. This table holds around 55,000 clones, 80% to 85% found once. The sample originates from a study of blood T cell repertoires in COVID-19. For the study at large: Sources were T cells, B-cell-depleted T cells, or PBMCs; the material itself was cDNA or gDNA.

CDR1 is SGHVS, CDR2 FQNEAQ, per germline. J gave up 2 bases and V 5 bases, and 6 bases lay outside the gene matches. This CDR3 spans 15 amino acids. The sequencing sample was made of peripheral blood. The rearrangement uses TRBV7-8 and TRBJ1-3; 7 bases agree with TRBD1. This receptor was taken from a human donor in a cohort sampled during active or convalescent COVID-19. For the CDR3, the DNA is TGTGCCAGCAGCCGGCCAACAGGGGCTGGAAACACCATATATTTT. Protein sequence: CASSRPTGAGNTIYF.